A single sample is the source of the 21 T cell receptor beta chains below, sequenced in a study of regulatory T cells in long-lasting Graves disease. Sample time point: newly diagnosed GD, antithyroid drugs for less than 3 months. The TCR library was made from RNA that had been extracted from PBMCs in TRIzol. According to the study, TCR beta libraries were built with iRepertoire HTBI primers and CDR3-region Arm-PCR. TCRdb re-called the multiplex PCR reads with MiXCR, one entry per CDR3 protein. The table has under 450,000 distinct CDR3 sequences, about 10% seen once; the top ten hold approximately 17%. This sample also appeared in a second study, on T cells in Graves' hyperthyroidism and ophthalmopathy.

The sample here was peripheral blood mononuclear cells (PBMCs), taken at new diagnosis, from a patient treated with antithyroid drugs. The receptors stem from a woman between 18 and 30 years old with Graves disease.

This clonotype turned up a few times. J is TRBJ2-7 and V is TRBV20-1; D is possibly TRBD2 (5 bases). Trimming cost V 6 bases and J 0 bases, with 18 bases left between them. The germline gives CDR1 DFQATT, CDR2 SNEGSKA (reference sequence). CDR3 length equals 15 residues. CDR3 loop: CSARGASTLSYEQYF. In nucleotides, the CDR3 is TGCAGTGCCCGGGGAGCAAGTACCCTCTCCTACGAGCAGTACTTC.

This clonotype was seen many times. This sequence joins TRBV6-1 and TRBJ2-3, with D perhaps TRBD1 (6 bases). There are 18 residues in the CDR3. The ends were cut back, 2 bases at V and 2 bases at J, with 20 bases in the middle. CDR1 is MNHNS, CDR2 SASEGT, per germline. The CDR3: CASSELPPQGAPTDTQYF. DNA of the CDR3: TGTGCCAGCAGTGAACTCCCCCCACAGGGAGCGCCCACAGATACGCAGTATTTT.

This clonotype came up a few times. CDR3 sequence: CATGLGRANVLTF. The DNA of the CDR3 is TGTGCCACCGGGTTGGGTCGGGCCAACGTCCTGACTTTC. The rearrangement joins TRBV7-2 to TRBJ2-6; D remains ambiguous. Deletions cut 10 bases from V and 5 bases from J, with 12 bases between. CDR1 is SGHTA, CDR2 FQGNSA, per germline. The CDR3 contains 13 residues.

This clonotype was picked up many times. V and J are TRBV6-2 or TRBV6-3 and TRBJ2-3; 11 nucleotides align to TRBD2. The CDR3 runs to 16 residues. Germline V CDR1 and CDR2: MNHEY, SVGEGT. The trim removed 7 bases at V and 3 bases at J, leaving 9 bases unmatched. This CDR3 is CASTRRPSGRTDTQYF. The CDR3 coding sequence is TGTGCCAGCACCCGGAGGCCTAGCGGGAGGACAGATACGCAGTATTTT.

This clonotype was found many times. The CDR3 DNA reads TGTGCCAGCAGCCTCCGGACAGCCCTCTACTTC. This sequence encodes CASSLRTALYF. This chain connects TRBV11-2 to TRBJ2-5, with D tentatively TRBD1 (6 bases). Germline values: CDR1 SGHAT, CDR2 FQNNGV. The CDR3 runs 11 residues. Trimming stripped 5 bases from V and 14 bases from J, with 15 bases between.

This clonotype appeared a few times. The rearrangement links TRBV12-3 or TRBV12-4 to TRBJ2-2; 9 nucleotides agree with TRBD1. The V segment lost 6 bases and the J segment 6 bases; nucleotides outside the gene matches: 5. The CDR3 consists of 14 residues. The CDR3 bases are TGTGCCAGCAGCTCAACAGGGGGCTCCGGGGAGCTGTTTTTT. It yields the protein CASSSTGGSGELFF.

This clonotype was counted ten times or more. The chain links TRBV28 to TRBJ2-5, with 12 positions matching TRBD1. V lost 6 bases to trimming and J lost 5 bases; unmatched junction nucleotides: 10. The CDR3 extends over 16 amino acids. Germline CDR1 reads MDHEN; CDR2 reads SYDVKM. CDR3 sequence (DNA): TGTGCCAGCAGAAGAATGGGGGACAGGGGGCTTGAGACCCAGTACTTC. Translation: CASRRMGDRGLETQYF.

This clonotype has at least ten counts. The V gene is TRBV28, the J gene TRBJ2-2; no clear D. CDR1 MDHEN and CDR2 SYDVKM come from the germline V gene. V was pared by 7 bases and J by 4 bases, with 7 bases between. This CDR3 is built from 12 residues. CDR3 in DNA: TGTGCCAGCAACCCCGCCACCGGGGAGCTGTTTTTT. It encodes CASNPATGELFF.

This clonotype was seen ten or more times. The chain employs TRBV6-1 and TRBJ2-1, with D unclear. V lost 0 bases and J 6 bases, leaving 3 bases between the germline ends. This CDR3 region has 12 residues. Germline loops: CDR1 MNHNS, CDR2 SASEGT. The CDR3 bases are TGTGCCAGCAGTGAAGCGCTCAATGAGCAGTTCTTC. This gives the protein CASSEALNEQFF.

Regarding this clonotype: Just one base apart from a much larger clone, this may be a read error. The chain joins TRBV20-1 to TRBJ1-5; maybe TRBD1 (5 bases). Germline CDR1 reads DFQATT; CDR2 reads SNEGSKA (reference sequence). There are 15 residues in the CDR3. Trimming cost V 5 bases and J 0 bases, with 14 bases left between them. This chain's CDR3 is CSAGDSVYSNQPQHF. The CDR3 bases are TGCAGTGCTGGTGACAGCGTTTATAGCAATCAGCCCCAGCATTTT.

J is TRBJ1-5 and V is TRBV19, with 8 bases identical to TRBD1. CDR1 LNHDA and CDR2 SQIVND come from the germline V gene (reference sequence). V gave up 5 bases and J gave up 12 bases; unmatched junction bases: 9. The CDR3 has 13 amino acids. The CDR3 region is CASSPDRAWGQHF. Here the CDR3 DNA reads TGTGCCAGTAGTCCGGACAGGGCGTGGGGCCAGCATTTT.

This clonotype occurred many times. The V call is TRBV6-9, the J call TRBJ2-3; D is possibly TRBD1 (6 bases). Germline CDR1 MNHGY, CDR2 SVAAGI. CDR3 size: 16 residues. Trimming removed 4 bases at V and 1 base at J, with 15 bases between. The CDR3 here is CASSFRRQERTDTQYF. The DNA for the CDR3 is TGTGCCAGCAGTTTCCGAAGACAGGAGCGCACAGATACGCAGTATTTT.

Ten or more counts support this clonotype. J is TRBJ2-5 and V is TRBV20-1; D uncertain. This CDR3 is 12 amino acids long. CDR1 and CDR2 from the germline V gene are DFQATT and SNEGSKA (reference sequence). V lost 3 bases to trimming and J lost 0 bases, with 5 bases between them. The CDR3 loop reads CSASSDQETQYF. CDR3 nucleotide sequence: TGCAGTGCTAGTTCCGACCAAGAGACCCAGTACTTC.

This clonotype occurred a few times. This chain joins TRBV19 and TRBJ2-7, with TRBD1 identical over 7 bases. V shed 10 bases, J shed 2 bases, and the junction held 20 bases outside the gene matches. Germline assignment: CDR1 LNHDA and CDR2 SQIVND (reference sequence). CDR3 length: 17 amino acids. The CDR3 DNA reads as TGTGCCACCTCGTTCTCCCAGCACGGGACAGCCGCCTACGAGCAGTACTTC. As protein: CATSFSQHGTAAYEQYF.

This clonotype was picked up a small number of times. The DNA for the CDR3 is TGCGCCAGCAGCCCTTTAGTTAAGACTGAAGCTTTCTTT. As protein: CASSPLVKTEAFF. This chain joins TRBV4-1 and TRBJ1-1; no clear D gene. V was pared by 4 bases and J by 5 bases, with 11 bases between. The CDR3 runs to 13 residues. The germline CDR1 and CDR2 sequences are MGHRA and YSYEKL.

This clonotype appeared a few times. The V and J genes are TRBV12-3 or TRBV12-4 and TRBJ2-5; no firm D call. The germline V and J ends were trimmed by 5 bases and 2 bases, with 12 bases remaining between them. This CDR3 has 14 residues. Here the CDR3 reads CASSRSGSQETQYF. As DNA, the CDR3 is TGTGCCAGCAGTCGTTCCGGGTCACAAGAGACCCAGTACTTC.

This sequence joins TRBV29-1 and TRBJ1-2, with TRBD1 matching over 9 bases. With 4 bases clipped from V and 8 bases from J, the junction kept 8 bases outside the gene matches. This CDR3 spans 13 amino acids. From germline, CDR1 is SQVTM and CDR2 ANQGSEA. The CDR3 loop reads CSVGEQGARGYTF. The DNA for the CDR3 is TGCAGCGTTGGAGAACAGGGGGCGCGAGGCTACACCTTC.

This clonotype was seen many times. The J gene is TRBJ1-1, the V gene TRBV11-1; D perhaps matches TRBD1 (5 bases). Germline V gene sequence: CDR1 SGHAT, CDR2 FQDESV (reference sequence). V was trimmed by 8 bases and J by 1 base, leaving 14 bases between them. CDR3 length: 14 amino acids. CDR3 amino acids: CASGTWQSNTEAFF. In DNA, the CDR3 is TGTGCCAGCGGGACCTGGCAATCGAACACTGAAGCTTTCTTT.

This clonotype was counted many times. The rearrangement links TRBV2 to TRBJ2-1; tentatively, D is TRBD2 (6 bases). The CDR3 loop spans 14 amino acids. Trimming took 8 bases from V and 0 from J, leaving 11 bases between them. The V gene's germline CDR1 is SNHLY and CDR2 FYNNEI. The CDR3, as DNA: TGTGCCAGCGCCCGGGGGAGCTCCTACAATGAGCAGTTCTTC. Amino acids: CASARGSSYNEQFF.

This clonotype was detected ten times or more. The V and J genes are TRBV20-1 and TRBJ2-3, with D hard to call. Germline CDR1 reads DFQATT; CDR2 reads SNEGSKA (reference sequence). The CDR3 contains 13 residues. The V end was cut by 6 bases, the J end by 0 bases, with 10 bases between. DNA for the CDR3: TGCAGTGCGGTTAAGCCTAGCACAGATACGCAGTATTTT. This encodes CSAVKPSTDTQYF.

Only a few counts were recorded for this clonotype. The J gene is TRBJ1-1, the V gene TRBV6-6; D not certain. Trimming took 0 bases from V and 4 from J, leaving 21 bases between them. The CDR3 runs to 18 residues. CDR1 and CDR2 from the germline V gene are MNHNY and SVGAGI (reference sequence). CDR3: CASSYSIIASTRGTEAFF. The CDR3 DNA follows: TGTGCCAGCAGTTACTCGATAATCGCGTCAACAAGAGGCACTGAAGCTTTCTTT.